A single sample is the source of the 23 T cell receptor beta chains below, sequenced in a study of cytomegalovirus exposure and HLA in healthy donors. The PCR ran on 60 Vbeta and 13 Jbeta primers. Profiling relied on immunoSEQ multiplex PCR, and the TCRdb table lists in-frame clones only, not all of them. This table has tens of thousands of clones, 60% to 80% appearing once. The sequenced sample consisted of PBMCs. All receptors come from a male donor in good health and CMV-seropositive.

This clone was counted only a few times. Written as DNA, the CDR3 is TGTGCCAGCAGCCAGGGACAGAACTACTACAATGAGCAGTTCTTC. It yields the protein CASSQGQNYYNEQFF. V and J are TRBV7-9 and TRBJ2-1; the match to TRBD1 covers 7 bases. Trimming removed 5 bases from V and 3 bases from J; junction bases left unmatched: 7. The CDR3 extends over 15 amino acids. The germline gives CDR1 SEHNR, CDR2 FQNEAQ (reference sequence). The full variable domain, rest sourced from reference TRBV7-9 and TRBJ2-1, is DTGVSQNPRHKITKRGQNVTFRCDPISEHNRLYWYRQTLGQGPEFLTYFQNEAQLEKSRLLSDRFSAERPKGSFSTLEIQRTEQGDSAMYLCASSQGQNYYNEQFFGPGTRLTVL.

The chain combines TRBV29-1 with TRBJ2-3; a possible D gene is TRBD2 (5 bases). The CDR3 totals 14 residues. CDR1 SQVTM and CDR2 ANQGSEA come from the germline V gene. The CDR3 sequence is CSLEGLHLTDTQYF. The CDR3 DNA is TGCAGTCTCGAGGGTCTACACCTCACAGATACGCAGTATTTT.

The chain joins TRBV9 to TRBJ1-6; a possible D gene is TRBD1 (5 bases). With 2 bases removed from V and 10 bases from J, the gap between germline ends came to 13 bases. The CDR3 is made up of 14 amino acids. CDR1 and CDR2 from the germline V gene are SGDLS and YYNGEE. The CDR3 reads CASSVAGEGSPLHF. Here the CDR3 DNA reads TGTGCCAGCAGCGTCGCGGGGGAGGGATCACCCCTCCACTTT.

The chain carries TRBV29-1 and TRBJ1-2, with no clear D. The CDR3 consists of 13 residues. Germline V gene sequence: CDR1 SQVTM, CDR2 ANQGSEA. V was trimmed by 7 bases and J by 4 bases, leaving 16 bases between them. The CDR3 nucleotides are TGCAGCGCTGACGGCGGGGAATCCTATGGCTACACCTTC. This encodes CSADGGESYGYTF.

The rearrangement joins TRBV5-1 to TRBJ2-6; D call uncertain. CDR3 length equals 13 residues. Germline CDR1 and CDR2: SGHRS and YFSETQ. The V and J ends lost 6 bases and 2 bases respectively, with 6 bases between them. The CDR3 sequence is CASTTAGANVLTF. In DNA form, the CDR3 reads TGCGCCAGCACCACAGCTGGGGCCAACGTCCTGACTTTC.

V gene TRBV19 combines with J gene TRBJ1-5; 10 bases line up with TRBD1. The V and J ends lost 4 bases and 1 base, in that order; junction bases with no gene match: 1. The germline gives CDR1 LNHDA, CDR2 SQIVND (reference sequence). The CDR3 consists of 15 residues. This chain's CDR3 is CASSTDRGSNQPQHF. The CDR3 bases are TGTGCCAGTAGTACGGACAGGGGGAGCAATCAGCCCCAGCATTTT.

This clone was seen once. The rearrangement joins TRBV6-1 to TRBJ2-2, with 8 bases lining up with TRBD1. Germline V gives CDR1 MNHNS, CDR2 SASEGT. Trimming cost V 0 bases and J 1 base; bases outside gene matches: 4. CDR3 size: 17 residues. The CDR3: CASSEADRGWNTGELFF. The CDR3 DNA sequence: TGTGCCAGCAGTGAAGCTGACAGGGGTTGGAACACCGGGGAGCTGTTTTTT.

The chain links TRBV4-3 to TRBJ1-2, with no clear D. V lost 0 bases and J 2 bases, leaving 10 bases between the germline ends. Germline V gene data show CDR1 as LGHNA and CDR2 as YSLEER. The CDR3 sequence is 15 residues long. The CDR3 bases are TGCGCCAGCAGCCAAGAGAAACGGTCGAACTATGGCTACACCTTC. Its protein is CASSQEKRSNYGYTF.

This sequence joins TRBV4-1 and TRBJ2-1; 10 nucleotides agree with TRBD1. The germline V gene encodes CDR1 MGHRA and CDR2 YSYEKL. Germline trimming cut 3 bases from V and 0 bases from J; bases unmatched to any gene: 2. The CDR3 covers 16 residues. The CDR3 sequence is CASSQGQGISYNEQFF. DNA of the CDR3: TGCGCCAGCAGCCAGGGACAGGGGATCTCCTACAATGAGCAGTTCTTC.

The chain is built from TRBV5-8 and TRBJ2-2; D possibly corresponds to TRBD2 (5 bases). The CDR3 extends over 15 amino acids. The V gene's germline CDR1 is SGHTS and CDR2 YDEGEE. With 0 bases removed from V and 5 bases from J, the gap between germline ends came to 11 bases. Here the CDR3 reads CASSLGGQRTGELFF. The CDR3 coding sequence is TGTGCCAGCAGCTTGGGAGGGCAAAGGACCGGGGAGCTGTTTTTT. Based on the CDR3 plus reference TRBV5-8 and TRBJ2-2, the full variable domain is EAGVTQSPTHLIKTRGQQATLRCSPISGHTSVYWYQQALGLGLQFLLWYDEGEERNRGNFPPRFSGRQFPNYSSELNVNALELEDSALYLCASSLGGQRTGELFFGEGSRLTVL.

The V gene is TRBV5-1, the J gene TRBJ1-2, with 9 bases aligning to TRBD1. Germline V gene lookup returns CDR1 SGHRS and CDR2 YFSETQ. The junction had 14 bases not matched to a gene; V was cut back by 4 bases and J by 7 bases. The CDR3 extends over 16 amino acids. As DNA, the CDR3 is TGCGCCAGCAGCGAACCTTACAGGGGGCGAGTCGGTGGCTACACCTTC. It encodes CASSEPYRGRVGGYTF.

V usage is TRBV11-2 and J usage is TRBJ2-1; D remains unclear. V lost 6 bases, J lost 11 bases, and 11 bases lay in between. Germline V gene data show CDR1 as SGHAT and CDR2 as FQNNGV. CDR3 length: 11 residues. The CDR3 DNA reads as TGTGCCAGCAGTAAGACAATAAAGCAGTTCTTC. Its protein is CASSKTIKQFF.

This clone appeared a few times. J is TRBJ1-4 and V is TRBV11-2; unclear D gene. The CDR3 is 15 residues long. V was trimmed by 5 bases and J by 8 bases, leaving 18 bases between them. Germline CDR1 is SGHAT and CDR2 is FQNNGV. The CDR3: CASSRGWGLKEKLFF. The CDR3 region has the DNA TGTGCCAGCAGCCGAGGGTGGGGTCTAAAGGAAAAACTGTTTTTT.

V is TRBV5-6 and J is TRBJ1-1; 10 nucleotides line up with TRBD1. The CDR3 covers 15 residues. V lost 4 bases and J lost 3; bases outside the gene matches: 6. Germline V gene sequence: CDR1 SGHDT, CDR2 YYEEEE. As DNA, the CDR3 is TGTGCCAGCAGCATGGCGGGACAGGGGTACACTGAAGCTTTCTTT. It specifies CASSMAGQGYTEAFF.

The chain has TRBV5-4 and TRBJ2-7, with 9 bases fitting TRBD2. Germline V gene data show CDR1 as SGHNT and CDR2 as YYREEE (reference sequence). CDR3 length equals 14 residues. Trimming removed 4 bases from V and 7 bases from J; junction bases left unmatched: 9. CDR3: CASSPLAGGGEQYF. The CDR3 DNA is TGTGCCAGCAGCCCACTTGCGGGGGGGGGAGAGCAGTACTTC.

The CDR3 loop reads CASSAWGQGAEKLFF. CDR3 coding DNA: TGTGCCAGTAGTGCATGGGGCCAGGGGGCCGAAAAACTGTTTTTT. This sequence joins TRBV19 and TRBJ1-4; 8 nucleotides match TRBD1. CDR1 is LNHDA, CDR2 SQIVND, per germline (reference sequence). The CDR3 spans 15 residues. Trimming removed 5 bases from V and 8 bases from J; junction bases left unmatched: 10.

CDR3 loop: CASSPPDRYNEQFF. The DNA of the CDR3 is TGTGCCAGCTCACCGCCGGACAGGTACAATGAGCAGTTCTTC. The rearrangement links TRBV18 to TRBJ2-1; 7 bases are shared with TRBD1. The CDR3 spans 14 residues. The trim removed 3 bases at V and 4 bases at J, leaving 3 bases unmatched. The germline V gene encodes CDR1 KGHSH and CDR2 LQKENI.

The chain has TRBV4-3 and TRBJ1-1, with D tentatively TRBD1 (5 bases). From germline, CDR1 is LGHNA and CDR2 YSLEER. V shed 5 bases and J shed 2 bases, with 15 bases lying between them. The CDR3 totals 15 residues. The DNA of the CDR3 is TGCGCCAGCAGCAAAGGGAAGACAGACAACACTGAAGCTTTCTTT. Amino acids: CASSKGKTDNTEAFF.

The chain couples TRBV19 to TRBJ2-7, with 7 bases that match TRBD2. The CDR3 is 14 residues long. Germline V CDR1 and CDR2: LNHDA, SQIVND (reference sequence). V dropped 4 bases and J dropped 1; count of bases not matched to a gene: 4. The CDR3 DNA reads TGTGCCAGTAGTAAAAATAGCGGGTCCTACGAGCAGTACTTC. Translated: CASSKNSGSYEQYF.

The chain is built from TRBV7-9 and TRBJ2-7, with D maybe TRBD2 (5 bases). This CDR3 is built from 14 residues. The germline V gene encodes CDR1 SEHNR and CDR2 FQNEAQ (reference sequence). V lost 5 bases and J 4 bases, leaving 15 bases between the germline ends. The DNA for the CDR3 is TGTGCCAGCAGCGCAAGCACCAGCGGTTACGAGCAGTACTTC. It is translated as CASSASTSGYEQYF. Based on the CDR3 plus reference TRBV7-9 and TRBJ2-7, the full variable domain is DTGVSQNPRHKITKRGQNVTFRCDPISEHNRLYWYRQTLGQGPEFLTYFQNEAQLEKSRLLSDRFSAERPKGSFSTLEIQRTEQGDSAMYLCASSASTSGYEQYFGPGTRLTVT.

The DNA of the CDR3 is TGTGCCAGCAGCGCGGCGGGAGGTCAGGCTTTCTTT. It encodes CASSAAGGQAFF. The chain links TRBV7-6 to TRBJ1-1, with D unresolved. CDR1 is SGHVS and CDR2 is FNYEAQ in the germline V gene. The CDR3 length is 12 residues. V lost 5 bases, J lost 11 bases, and 15 bases lay in between.

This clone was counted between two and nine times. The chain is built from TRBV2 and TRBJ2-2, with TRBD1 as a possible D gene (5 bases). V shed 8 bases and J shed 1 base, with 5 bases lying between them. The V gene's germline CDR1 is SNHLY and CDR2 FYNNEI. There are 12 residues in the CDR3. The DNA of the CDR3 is TGTGCCAGCGGACAGAACACCGGGGAGCTGTTTTTT. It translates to CASGQNTGELFF.

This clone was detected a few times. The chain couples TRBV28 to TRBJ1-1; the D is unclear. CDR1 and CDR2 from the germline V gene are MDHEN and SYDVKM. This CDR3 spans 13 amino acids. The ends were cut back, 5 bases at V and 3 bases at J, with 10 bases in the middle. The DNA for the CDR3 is TGTGCCAGCAGTCCGAGACAATACACTGAAGCTTTCTTT. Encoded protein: CASSPRQYTEAFF.